One sample yielded the 15 T cell receptor beta chains listed below, sequenced in a study of patients and donors after allogeneic stem cell transplantation. TCRdb fed the RT-PCR reads into MiXCR, producing one record per CDR3 protein. This table holds roughly 140,000 distinct CDR3 sequences, 30% to 45% found once. The sequenced sample was blood, either unsorted or a sorted T cell fraction (not recorded which). The receptors were sampled from a human donor who was either an allogeneic HSCT recipient or a stem cell or donor lymphocyte infusion donor (not recorded which). It is not recorded whose cells these are; they may come from a transplant donor.

CDR3 amino acids: CASRQGNSPLHF. CDR3 nucleotides: TGTGCCAGCCGGCAGGGAAATTCACCCCTCCACTTT. V usage is TRBV6-5 and J usage is TRBJ1-6, with D possibly TRBD1 on 5 matching bases. The CDR3 covers 12 residues. The ends were cut back, 8 bases at V and 7 bases at J, with 9 bases in the middle. Germline loops: CDR1 MNHEY, CDR2 SVGAGI.

The J gene is TRBJ2-2, the V gene TRBV11-2; 10 bases line up with TRBD1. This CDR3 comprises 17 residues. V gave up 5 bases and J gave up 1 base; unmatched junction bases: 7. Germline-derived CDR1 and CDR2 are SGHAT and FQNNGV. The CDR3 region is CASSKTGGRRNTGELFF. Here the CDR3 DNA reads TGTGCCAGCAGCAAGACAGGGGGCCGGAGGAACACCGGGGAGCTGTTTTTT.

The chain uses TRBV15 and TRBJ1-6, with D perhaps TRBD1 (5 bases). The CDR3 runs to 13 residues. V shed 5 bases and J shed 6 bases, with 8 bases lying between them. Germline CDR1 reads LNHNV; CDR2 reads YYDKDF (reference sequence). CDR3 loop: CATSWGTNSPLHF. The CDR3 coding sequence is TGTGCCACCAGCTGGGGGACTAATTCACCCCTCCACTTT.

This clonotype was recorded a few times. This rearrangement joins TRBV15 to TRBJ1-1, with D unclear. This CDR3 has 16 amino acids. Germline V gives CDR1 LNHNV, CDR2 YYDKDF (reference sequence). The ends were cut back, 3 bases at V and 5 bases at J, with 19 bases in the middle. The CDR3 sequence is CATSRWAGRGGTEAFF. The CDR3 nucleotides read TGTGCCACCAGCAGGTGGGCAGGTCGAGGTGGAACTGAAGCTTTCTTT.

This chain joins TRBV5-5 and TRBJ1-1, with a possible D match to TRBD1 (6 bases). V gave up 4 bases and J gave up 4 bases, with 20 bases separating them. The CDR3 contains 16 residues. Germline V gene data show CDR1 as SGHKS and CDR2 as YYEKEE (reference sequence). Written as DNA, the CDR3 is TGTGCCAGCAGCCCCCGCACCGGGGGCGCGAGCACTGAAGCTTTCTTT. Protein: CASSPRTGGASTEAFF.

This rearrangement joins TRBV20-1 to TRBJ1-4; tentatively, D is TRBD1 (6 bases). Germline-derived CDR1 and CDR2 are DFQATT and SNEGSKA (reference sequence). V lost 3 bases to trimming and J lost 2 bases, with 16 bases between them. The CDR3 sequence is 16 residues long. The CDR3 is CSASIGGLATNEKLFF. The DNA of the CDR3 is TGCAGTGCTAGTATCGGGGGCTTGGCGACTAATGAAAAACTGTTTTTT.

The chain employs TRBV12-3 or TRBV12-4 and TRBJ1-4, with 7 bases that match TRBD1. With 2 bases clipped from V and 2 bases from J, the junction kept 2 bases outside the gene matches. The CDR3 is 15 residues long. CDR3 sequence (DNA): TGTGCCAGCAGTTTACGAGGGGGCACTAATGAAAAACTGTTTTTT. It encodes CASSLRGGTNEKLFF.

The chain employs TRBV27 and TRBJ2-1; 12 bases match TRBD1. V was clipped by 2 bases and J by 9 bases; unmatched bases: 5. The germline V gene has CDR1 MNHEY and CDR2 SMNVEV (reference sequence). The CDR3 is made up of 15 amino acids. As DNA, the CDR3 is TGTGCCAGCAGTTTACCGGGACAGGGGGCATCTGAGCAGTTCTTC. This gives the protein CASSLPGQGASEQFF.

This clonotype was picked up many times. The chain combines TRBV5-6 with TRBJ1-5, with D uncertain. V was cut by 4 bases and J by 0 bases, with 8 bases left in between. The length of the CDR3 is 14 residues. The germline CDR1 and CDR2 sequences are SGHDT and YYEEEE. This chain's CDR3 is CASSSTVSNQPQHF. CDR3 bases: TGTGCCAGCAGCAGCACAGTTAGCAATCAGCCCCAGCATTTT.

The V call is TRBV9, the J call TRBJ2-1; 13 bases line up with TRBD2. Germline CDR1 reads SGDLS; CDR2 reads YYNGEE. Trimming removed 3 bases from V and 14 bases from J; junction bases left unmatched: 5. The CDR3 length is 13 residues. The CDR3 nucleotides read TGTGCCAGCAGCGATAGGACTAGCGGGGGAGAGTTCTTC. This codes for CASSDRTSGGEFF. Based on the CDR3 plus reference TRBV9 and TRBJ2-1, the full variable domain is DSGVTQTPKHLITATGQRVTLRCSPRSGDLSVYWYQQSLDQGLQFLIQYYNGEERAKGNILERFSAQQFPDLHSELNLSSLELGDSALYFCASSDRTSGGEFFGPGTRLTVL.

The rearrangement joins TRBV6-5 to TRBJ2-2; the D is unclear. The V and J ends lost 7 bases and 4 bases respectively, with 10 bases between them. This CDR3 spans 13 amino acids. In germline, CDR1 is MNHEY, CDR2 SVGAGI. CDR3 sequence (DNA): TGTGCCAGCACCCGCGTTTTCACCGGGGAGCTGTTTTTT. The encoded protein is CASTRVFTGELFF.

This chain links TRBV5-1 with TRBJ2-1; D is undetermined. With 0 bases removed from V and 9 bases from J, the gap between germline ends came to 13 bases. The CDR3 extends over 14 amino acids. In germline, CDR1 is SGHRS, CDR2 YFSETQ. In nucleotides, the CDR3 is TGCGCCAGCAGCTTGGTGGCCCCATGGGGTGAGCAGTTCTTC. The encoded protein is CASSLVAPWGEQFF. Full variable domain (remainder filled in from reference TRBV5-1 and TRBJ2-1): KAGVTQTPRYLIKTRGQQVTLSCSPISGHRSVSWYQQTPGQGLQFLFEYFSETQRNKGNFPGRFSGRQFSNSRSEMNVSTLELGDSALYLCASSLVAPWGEQFFGPGTRLTVL.

The rearrangement links TRBV14 to TRBJ2-7; 7 bases fit TRBD2. Germline CDR1 and CDR2: SGHDN and FVKESK. Losses at the gene ends were 2 bases for V and 2 bases for J; bases not matched to a gene: 3. This CDR3 spans 14 amino acids. DNA for the CDR3: TGTGCCAGCAGCCAAACGGGACTAACCTACGAGCAGTACTTC. Its protein is CASSQTGLTYEQYF.

The chain joins TRBV28 to TRBJ2-2, with D possibly matching TRBD2 (6 bases). This CDR3 has 15 residues. Germline V gene sequence: CDR1 MDHEN, CDR2 SYDVKM. V lost 3 bases and J 1 base, leaving 9 bases between the germline ends. CDR3 residues: CASSFGGVNTGELFF. The CDR3, as DNA: TGTGCCAGCAGTTTCGGAGGGGTGAACACCGGGGAGCTGTTTTTT.

V and J are TRBV7-3 and TRBJ2-1, with D possibly being TRBD2 (6 bases). The CDR3 is made up of 14 amino acids. V lost 3 bases and J 8 bases, leaving 14 bases between the germline ends. The germline V gene encodes CDR1 SGHTA and CDR2 FQGTGA. This chain's CDR3 is CASSFGSTWDEQFF. The CDR3 DNA sequence: TGTGCCAGCAGCTTCGGGAGCACGTGGGATGAGCAGTTCTTC.